One and the same sample provided the 21 T cell receptor beta chains below, sequenced in a study of blood T cell repertoires in COVID-19. The assay was immunoSEQ multiplex PCR, and TCRdb's table has in-frame clones only and misses some. The data hold approximately 300,000 clones, with around 82% observed a single time. The sample comprised peripheral blood. The receptors originated from a human donor with COVID-19, enrolled during active disease. The donor label of this sample is uncertain.

This clone occurred once. CDR3 region: CASSPQAQAQPQHF. The CDR3 DNA is TGTGCCAGCAGCCCTCAGGCCCAGGCCCAGCCCCAGCATTTT. V gene TRBV3-1 (or the pseudogene TRBV3-2) combines with J gene TRBJ1-5; D is uncertain. The CDR3 runs to 14 residues. V lost 4 bases, J lost 7 bases, and 14 bases lay in between. CDR1 and CDR2 (germline): LGHDT, YNNKEL (reference sequence).

The rearrangement uses TRBV12-3 or TRBV12-4 and TRBJ1-1; 7 bases are a match to TRBD1. The length of the CDR3 is 12 residues. With 11 bases clipped from V and 4 bases from J, the junction kept 7 bases outside the gene matches. The chain's CDR3 is CACTGVGTEAFF. CDR3 sequence (DNA): TGTGCCTGTACAGGGGTGGGCACTGAAGCTTTCTTT.

The genes are TRBV3-1 (or the pseudogene TRBV3-2) and TRBJ1-2; D is possibly TRBD1 (6 bases). Between the trimmed V and J ends, which lost 8 bases and 4 bases, there was a span of 20 bases. This CDR3 contains 15 residues. The V gene's germline CDR1 is LGHDT and CDR2 YNNKEL (reference sequence). The CDR3 DNA follows: TGTGCCAGCCTCGGCCGGGGGGCCAGGGTCTATGGCTACACCTTC. Amino acids: CASLGRGARVYGYTF.

This rearrangement joins TRBV9 to TRBJ1-2, with 7 positions matching TRBD1. Germline CDR1 reads SGDLS; CDR2 reads YYNGEE. CDR3 length: 16 amino acids. Trimming cost V 0 bases and J 4 bases; bases outside gene matches: 9. The CDR3 DNA follows: TGTGCCAGCAGCGTAGGAAACTGGGACAGAGGCTATGGCTACACCTTC. This translates into CASSVGNWDRGYGYTF.

The chain joins TRBV9 to TRBJ2-3; TRBD2 matches 11 bases. From germline, CDR1 is SGDLS and CDR2 YYNGEE. The CDR3 totals 16 residues. Unmatched junction bases numbered 7, after V lost 5 bases and J lost 2 bases. CDR3 sequence (DNA): TGTGCCAGCAGTGCCATAGCGGGAGGGAACACAGATACGCAGTATTTT. It is translated as CASSAIAGGNTDTQYF.

DNA for the CDR3: TGTGCCAGCAGTTACGATCGTCGGGGTGGGGAGAGCTACACCTTC. Translation: CASSYDRRGGESYTF. The chain recombines TRBV6-6 with TRBJ1-2; D is ambiguous. V was pared by 2 bases and J by 9 bases, with 19 bases between. CDR1 MNHNY and CDR2 SVGAGI come from the germline V gene (reference sequence). The CDR3 covers 15 residues.

The chain recombines TRBV5-1 with TRBJ1-4; weak D call: TRBD1 (6 bases). This CDR3 region has 16 residues. The V gene's germline CDR1 is SGHRS and CDR2 YFSETQ. Trimming cost V 4 bases and J 3 bases, with 16 bases left between them. In DNA form, the CDR3 reads TGCGCCAGCAGCAGGTGGGGGCCGGGATCTAATGAAAAACTGTTTTTT. It encodes CASSRWGPGSNEKLFF.

The V gene is TRBV6-1, the J gene TRBJ1-6; D might be TRBD1 (5 bases). The CDR3 is made up of 15 amino acids. In germline, CDR1 is MNHNS, CDR2 SASEGT. The ends were cut back, 2 bases at V and 10 bases at J, with 15 bases in the middle. The CDR3 sequence is CASSETDSGESPLHF. DNA of the CDR3: TGTGCCAGCAGTGAAACCGACAGTGGGGAATCACCCCTCCACTTT.

V is TRBV11-2 and J is TRBJ1-1; D remains ambiguous. The CDR3 contains 15 residues. Germline lookup yields CDR1 SGHAT and CDR2 FQNNGV. V lost 1 base and J lost 5, with 14 bases in between. CDR3: CASSLGGGGRTEAFF. CDR3 nucleotides: TGTGCCAGCAGCTTAGGTGGAGGTGGAAGGACTGAAGCTTTCTTT.

This clone occurred a few times. V usage is TRBV28 and J usage is TRBJ1-5; TRBD1 aligns across 8 bases. The CDR3 covers 14 residues. CDR1 is MDHEN and CDR2 is SYDVKM in the germline V gene. The V gene end was trimmed by 6 bases and the J gene end by 4 bases; junction bases not matched to a gene: 5. Written as DNA, the CDR3 is TGTGCCAGCAGGGAAACAGGGGGAAATCAGCCCCAGCATTTT. Residues: CASRETGGNQPQHF.

V is TRBV12-3 or TRBV12-4 and J is TRBJ1-2, with 9 bases matching TRBD1. The CDR3 runs to 13 residues. V shed 4 bases, J shed 7 bases, and the junction held 4 bases outside the gene matches. In DNA, the CDR3 is TGTGCCAGCAGTTCGGGACAGGGTTTTGGCTACACCTTC. It is translated as CASSSGQGFGYTF.

The gene calls are TRBV28 and TRBJ1-6, with 9 positions matching TRBD1. The V and J ends lost 7 bases and 10 bases, in that order; junction bases with no gene match: 5. CDR3 size: 13 residues. Germline V CDR1 and CDR2: MDHEN, SYDVKM. The CDR3 protein is CASTGTGYSPLHF. The CDR3 DNA is TGTGCCAGCACAGGGACAGGGTACTCACCCCTCCACTTT.

The chain recombines TRBV28 with TRBJ2-5; 9 nucleotides line up with TRBD2. This CDR3 spans 14 amino acids. Per germline, CDR1 MDHEN and CDR2 SYDVKM. The V and J ends lost 3 bases and 5 bases, in that order; junction bases with no gene match: 4. The CDR3 DNA reads TGTGCCAGCAGTTTGGGACTAGCTCGGGAGACCCAGTACTTC. This gives the protein CASSLGLARETQYF.

The V gene is TRBV7-2, the J gene TRBJ1-5, with D maybe TRBD1 (6 bases). The CDR3 runs 15 residues. V lost 0 bases and J 3 bases, leaving 9 bases between the germline ends. The germline CDR1 and CDR2 sequences are SGHTA and FQGNSA. The CDR3 protein is CASSLARGFNQPQHF. For the CDR3, the DNA is TGTGCCAGCAGCTTAGCTAGGGGGTTCAATCAGCCCCAGCATTTT.

The rearrangement links TRBV19 to TRBJ2-3; D unclear. Trimming took 5 bases from V and 0 from J, leaving 12 bases between them. Germline loops: CDR1 LNHDA, CDR2 SQIVND (reference sequence). The CDR3 totals 15 residues. The CDR3 loop reads CASSVGRPSTDTQYF. In DNA, the CDR3 is TGTGCCAGTAGTGTCGGCAGGCCTAGCACAGATACGCAGTATTTT.

This clone has more than one count but fewer than ten. This chain joins TRBV11-3 and TRBJ2-7, with 7 bases fitting TRBD1. The CDR3 has 14 residues. The junction had 11 bases not matched to a gene; V was cut back by 5 bases and J by 7 bases. CDR1 SGHNT and CDR2 YENEEA come from the germline V gene. This CDR3 reads CASSPRTGLGEQYF. The CDR3, as DNA: TGTGCCAGCAGCCCACGGACAGGTTTGGGTGAGCAGTACTTC.

The chain uses TRBV10-3 and TRBJ1-5; D gene ambiguous. Looked up from germline, CDR1 is ENHRY and CDR2 is SYGVKD. The CDR3 totals 14 residues. V was pared by 0 bases and J by 6 bases, with 9 bases between. The CDR3 here is CAISESRGSQPQHF. The DNA of the CDR3 is TGTGCCATCAGTGAGTCAAGAGGGAGTCAGCCCCAGCATTTT.

This sequence joins TRBV7-9 and TRBJ1-2; D is undetermined. CDR1 is SEHNR and CDR2 is FQNEAQ in the germline V gene (reference sequence). The CDR3 contains 14 residues. Trimming shortened V by 7 bases and J by 0 bases, and 12 bases separated the two germline ends. CDR3 amino acids: CASTRVLANYGYTF. In nucleotides, the CDR3 is TGTGCCAGCACCCGGGTTCTAGCTAACTATGGCTACACCTTC.

This clone was counted between two and nine times. The CDR3 nucleotides are TGTGCCAGCAGCTTAGGGCGGAGCGACTATGGCTACACCTTC. Translating gives CASSLGRSDYGYTF. This sequence joins TRBV11-2 and TRBJ1-2; the D is unclear. The CDR3 is 14 residues long. Per germline, CDR1 SGHAT and CDR2 FQNNGV. Trimming shortened V by 1 base and J by 3 bases, and 9 bases separated the two germline ends.

The CDR3 nucleotides are TGCGCCAGCAGCCAAGATATGGGCCCTTTTTATGGCTACACCTTC. As protein: CASSQDMGPFYGYTF. V is TRBV4-3 and J is TRBJ1-2; no clear D. The CDR3 is 15 residues long. Looked up from germline, CDR1 is LGHNA and CDR2 is YSLEER. The V end lost 0 bases, the J end lost 5 bases, and 13 bases lay between the germline ends.

This sequence joins TRBV19 and TRBJ1-1; D possibly corresponds to TRBD1 (6 bases). The V gene lost 6 bases and the J gene lost 3 bases, with 14 bases spanning the gap. The CDR3 extends over 14 amino acids. Germline CDR1 is LNHDA and CDR2 is SQIVND (reference sequence). This chain's CDR3 is CASSLQGLDTEAFF. The CDR3 DNA is TGTGCCAGTAGCCTACAGGGATTGGACACTGAAGCTTTCTTT. Full variable domain (missing parts from reference TRBV19 and TRBJ1-1): DGGITQSPKYLFRKEGQNVTLSCEQNLNHDAMYWYRQDPGQGLRLIYYSQIVNDFQKGDIAEGYSVSREKKESFPLTVTSAQKNPTAFYLCASSLQGLDTEAFFGQGTRLTVV.